Detailed here is one T cell receptor (beta chain). The CDR3 has 15 amino acids. CDR1 is LGHNA and CDR2 is YSLEER in the germline V gene. The V gene lost 1 base and the J gene lost 0 bases, with 9 bases spanning the gap. The data stem from a study of blood T cell repertoires in COVID-19. Study background: Specimens from acute and convalescent COVID-19 originated in the United States, Italy and Spain. T cells, B-cell-depleted T cells, or PBMCs provided the cDNA or gDNA that served as material.

Original processing notes: The authors estimated nucleated cell counts from reference gene primer amplification. The repertoire was sequenced with immunoSEQ multiplex PCR; TCRdb's copy has only in-frame clones and lacks some. V, J and clone size reflect that table, while D and trimming were determined from the DNA. The sample consists of roughly 99,000 clones, 81% of them appearing once. The clonotype originates from a woman older than 75 with acute or convalescent COVID-19. The specimen was peripheral blood. The genes are TRBV4-3 and TRBJ1-1, with unresolved D. This chain's CDR3 is CASSQGSTVNTEAFF. The CDR3 bases are TGCGCCAGCAGCCAAGGAAGTACAGTGAACACTGAAGCTTTCTTT.